The sample holds many counts of the clone carrying this T cell receptor (beta chain). Its specificity is unknown. The data are from a study of early T cells in non-severe SARS-CoV-2 infection. Study context: Unsorted whole-blood RNA was sequenced in bulk, leaving chains unpaired. Study observations and caveats: Sequences matched to VDJdb favored anti-spike CD8 responses, while private and CD4 specificities were missed.

The V and J ends lost 0 bases and 2 bases respectively, with 23 bases between them. CDR1 LGHDT and CDR2 YNNKEL come from the germline V gene (reference sequence). The CDR3 has 19 amino acids. Individual cDNA molecules carried attached unique molecular identifiers. TCRdb redid the calling of the 5' RACE reads with MiXCR, one entry per CDR3 protein. This sample carries roughly 55,000 distinct CDR3 sequences, about 5.9% of them seen once, and the ten largest clones take roughly 4%. The source is an adult who was a healthcare worker with PCR-confirmed SARS-CoV-2 infection or an uninfected control (not recorded which). Sequenced: whole blood. The chain carries TRBV3-1 and TRBJ2-7; D perhaps matches TRBD1 (6 bases). The CDR3, as DNA: TGTGCCAGCAGCCAAGATCTGGGGGCGCCGCGCATTGGGGCCTACGAGCAGTACTTC. Amino acid sequence: CASSQDLGAPRIGAYEQYF.